This T cell receptor beta chain was profiled in a study of shared clonotypes between healthy human individuals. Whole-study context: A donor's plate count was three for CD4 naive and three for CD4 memory; CD8 naive had two and CD8 memory one.

The CDR3 has 16 amino acids. The germline V gene encodes CDR1 MDHEN and CDR2 SYDVKM. The V gene lost 3 bases and the J gene lost 8 bases, with 17 bases spanning the gap. As concerns this clone: No antigen is known for it.

Study results and caveats: A handful of donors showed sharing of around 5% of naive CD4 clonotypes. Non-shared clonotypes were found to have lower generation probabilities than the clonotypes that were shared by all four of the sorted-subset donors.

The assay was run at deep level. Method: immunoSEQ multiplex PCR; TCRdb's copy keeps in-frame clones and lacks some. This sample has some 700,000 clones; roughly 91% occur once, and the top ten carry about 34%. The chain has TRBV28 and TRBJ1-6; D might be TRBD1 (6 bases). The TCR originated in a man aged 18 to 29 in good health. Some clones in this sample may be carry-over from other donors' samples. The specimen was memory CD8+ T cells from PBMCs. The subset here: CD45RO+ cells pooled with CCR7-negative TemRA cells. The CDR3 DNA is TGTGCCAGCAGTTTTTGGGCAGGAGGGGGGTATTCACCCCTCCACTTT. Its translation is CASSFWAGGGYSPLHF.